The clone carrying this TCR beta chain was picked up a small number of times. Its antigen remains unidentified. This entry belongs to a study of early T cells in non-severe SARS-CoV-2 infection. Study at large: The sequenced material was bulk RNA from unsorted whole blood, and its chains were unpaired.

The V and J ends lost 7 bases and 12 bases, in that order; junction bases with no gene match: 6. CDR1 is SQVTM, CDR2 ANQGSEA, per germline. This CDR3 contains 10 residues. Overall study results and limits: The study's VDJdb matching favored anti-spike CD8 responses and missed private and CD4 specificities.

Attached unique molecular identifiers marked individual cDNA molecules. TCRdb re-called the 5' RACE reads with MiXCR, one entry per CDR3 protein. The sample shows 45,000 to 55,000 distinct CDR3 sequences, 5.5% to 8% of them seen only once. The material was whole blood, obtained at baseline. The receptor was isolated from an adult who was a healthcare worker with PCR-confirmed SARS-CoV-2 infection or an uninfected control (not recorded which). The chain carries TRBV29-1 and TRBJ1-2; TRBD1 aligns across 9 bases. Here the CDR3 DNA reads TGCAGCGCGGGACAGGGTGAAAACACCTTC. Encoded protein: CSAGQGENTF.